Sequencing of this T cell receptor beta chain was carried out in a study of response to subunit inactivated influenza vaccine. Notes on the study in general: After each seasonal influenza vaccination, few new T cells are recruited, the authors suggested.

This clonotype was detected many times. Antigen specificity is unknown. Between the trimmed V and J ends, which lost 5 bases and 6 bases, there was a span of 8 bases. The CDR3 spans 12 residues. TCRdb reprocessed the RT-PCR reads with MiXCR, giving one entry per CDR3 protein. This table holds approximately 500,000 distinct CDR3 sequences, roughly 13% found once. Sample: PBMCs from blood, taken roughly 45 days after vaccination. The gene calls are TRBV12-3 or TRBV12-4 and TRBJ2-4; possibly TRBD1 for D (6 bases). The clonotype originates from a man aged 50-60 years who received an inactivated influenza vaccine. CDR3 sequence (DNA): TGTGCCAGCAGTCCCAGGGGAAACATTCAGTACTTC. Its protein product is CASSPRGNIQYF.